This note documents a single T cell receptor (beta chain) sequence. This sample was taken from a study of T cells in Graves' hyperthyroidism and ophthalmopathy. Researchers took RNA transcripts and amplified the TCR beta CDR3 regions from them. Carried out on the TCR CDR3, a first-round RT-PCR used the HTBI primer set. TCRdb redid the calling of the multiplex PCR reads with MiXCR, one entry per CDR3 protein. The profile shows around 290,000 distinct CDR3 sequences, about an eighth of them singletons. Germline V lookup: CDR1 SGHTA, CDR2 FQGNSA. The length of the CDR3 is 14 residues. Trimming left V 5 bases short and J 7 bases short, with 14 bases between.

The V call is TRBV7-2, the J call TRBJ1-4, with a tentative D call TRBD1 (5 bases). This receptor was obtained from a woman between 25 and 40 years old with Graves' hyperthyroidism that later progressed to Graves' ophthalmopathy. The sequenced sample consisted of blood. The CDR3 sequence: CASSPVGGIEKLFF. Written as DNA, the CDR3 is TGTGCCAGCAGCCCAGTTGGGGGTATTGAAAAACTGTTTTTT.